Listed here are 32 T cell receptor beta chains from one sample, sequenced in a study of T cells in Graves' hyperthyroidism and ophthalmopathy (dated by TCRdb to between 2019 and 2020). The method was multiplex PCR. TCRdb names Illumina HiSeq 2000 as the instrument used. The TCR beta CDR3 regions were amplified from the RNA transcripts. A first-round RT-PCR of the TCR CDR3 used the HTBI primer set with the Qiagen OneStep RT-PCR kit. Using fastp at Q25 and MiXCR, TCRdb reprocessed the public reads and kept productive beta chains. Each CDR3 protein appears once, grouped with its most common genes and DNA. The sample table contains 250,000 to 300,000 distinct CDR3 sequences; only one count was recorded for about an eighth of them. Of the sample, roughly 8% falls within the top ten clones. Sample: blood. The receptors here all came from a woman in her 30s with Graves' hyperthyroidism that later progressed to Graves' ophthalmopathy.

This clonotype was seen ten or more times. The rearrangement joins TRBV30 to TRBJ2-1, with 8 bases identical to TRBD2. The CDR3 is made up of 16 amino acids. Germline CDR1 and CDR2: GTSNPN and SVGIG (reference sequence). Trimming took 3 bases from V and 0 from J; bases not matched to a gene: 7. The chain's CDR3 is CAWSRGLGHSYNEQFF. The CDR3 nucleotides are TGTGCCTGGAGCCGGGGACTAGGGCACTCCTACAATGAGCAGTTCTTC. Drawing the rest from reference TRBV30 and TRBJ2-1, the complete variable domain is SQTIHQWPATLVQPVGSPLSLECTVEGTSNPNLYWYRQAAGRGLQLLFYSVGIGQISSEVPQNLSASRPQDRQFILSSKKLLLSDSGFYLCAWSRGLGHSYNEQFFGPGTRLTVL.

This clonotype was seen ten or more times. This sequence joins TRBV11-3 and TRBJ2-7; TRBD2 matches 11 bases. Germline V gene data show CDR1 as SGHNT and CDR2 as YENEEA. The V segment lost 1 base and the J segment 5 bases; nucleotides outside the gene matches: 4. This CDR3 has 15 residues. The CDR3 DNA follows: TGTGCCAGCAGCTTAGCCGGGACTAGCGGCCACGAGCAGTACTTC. As protein: CASSLAGTSGHEQYF.

This clonotype was counted many times. The chain is built from TRBV15 and TRBJ1-1; D is possibly TRBD1 (5 bases). Looked up from germline, CDR1 is LNHNV and CDR2 is YYDKDF (reference sequence). The V end was cut by 6 bases, the J end by 3 bases, with 14 bases between. The CDR3 has 14 amino acids. The CDR3 loop is CATRARTGDTEAFF. CDR3 DNA: TGTGCCACCAGGGCCCGGACGGGGGACACTGAAGCTTTCTTT.

This clonotype was recorded many times. The chain uses TRBV6-1 and TRBJ2-1; 8 positions agree with TRBD2. Germline CDR1 reads MNHNS; CDR2 reads SASEGT. The CDR3 runs to 15 residues. Germline trimming cut 5 bases from V and 5 bases from J; bases unmatched to any gene: 8. The CDR3 sequence is CASSYSGRANNEQFF. CDR3 nucleotides: TGTGCCAGCAGTTATTCCGGGAGGGCCAACAATGAGCAGTTCTTC.

This clonotype has a count of ten or more. The chain uses TRBV20-1 and TRBJ2-3, with TRBD2 identical over 9 bases. Per the germline V gene, CDR1 is DFQATT and CDR2 is SNEGSKA (reference sequence). The trim removed 6 bases at V and 2 bases at J, leaving 3 bases unmatched. The CDR3 is made up of 13 amino acids. CDR3 residues: CSARTSDTDTQYF. The CDR3 nucleotides are TGCAGTGCAAGGACTAGCGACACAGATACGCAGTATTTT.

The chain combines TRBV10-3 with TRBJ1-4, with TRBD1 matching over 10 bases. Germline lookup yields CDR1 ENHRY and CDR2 SYGVKD. V was clipped by 3 bases and J by 7 bases; unmatched bases: 5. The CDR3 loop spans 15 amino acids. The CDR3 reads CAISDPGQGTEKLFF. The CDR3, as DNA: TGTGCCATCAGTGACCCGGGACAGGGGACTGAAAAACTGTTTTTT.

Ten or more counts support this clonotype. The gene calls are TRBV7-2 and TRBJ2-1; the match to TRBD2 covers 7 bases. The V and J ends lost 2 bases and 0 bases, in that order; junction bases with no gene match: 4. This CDR3 contains 16 residues. The V gene's germline CDR1 is SGHTA and CDR2 FQGNSA. CDR3 region: CASSLLGGSSYNEQFF. CDR3 in DNA: TGTGCCAGCAGCTTACTCGGGGGGAGCTCCTACAATGAGCAGTTCTTC.

This clonotype was detected many times. The chain links TRBV6-5 to TRBJ2-1, with 7 nucleotides matching TRBD2. Unmatched junction bases numbered 13, after V lost 8 bases and J lost 9 bases. Germline-derived CDR1 and CDR2 are MNHEY and SVGAGI. The CDR3 sequence is 14 residues long. CDR3 coding DNA: TGTGCCAGCTCCCCGGGGGGTTATTCCTCTGAGCAGTTCTTC. This encodes CASSPGGYSSEQFF.

This clonotype was observed many times. This rearrangement joins TRBV12-3 or TRBV12-4 to TRBJ2-3, with TRBD1 as a possible D gene (6 bases). CDR3 length: 15 residues. V lost 4 bases to trimming and J lost 5 bases, with 16 bases between them. The CDR3 bases are TGTGCCAGCAGTTATAGGGGGACCGATTTAGATACGCAGTATTTT. Translated, it gives CASSYRGTDLDTQYF.

There are many counts of this clonotype. The chain uses TRBV7-6 and TRBJ2-7; no definite D call. This CDR3 comprises 14 residues. Trimming cost V 2 bases and J 6 bases, with 14 bases left between them. Looked up from germline, CDR1 is SGHVS and CDR2 is FNYEAQ. The DNA of the CDR3 is TGTGCCAGCAGCTTAAGTGCGGCAGCCGCCGAGCAGTACTTC. As protein: CASSLSAAAAEQYF.

This clonotype turned up a few times. This chain links TRBV4-3 with TRBJ2-7; tentatively, D is TRBD2 (5 bases). CDR3 length: 16 residues. V dropped 0 bases and J dropped 2 bases, with 14 bases sitting between them. Germline V lookup: CDR1 LGHNA, CDR2 YSLEER. CDR3 sequence: CASSQDLSDSTYEQYF. The CDR3 DNA reads as TGCGCCAGCAGCCAAGATCTTTCGGACTCAACCTACGAGCAGTACTTC.

This clonotype was seen repeatedly, ten times or more. The chain links TRBV20-1 to TRBJ2-7; TRBD2 agrees at 8 bases. The CDR3 spans 15 residues. CDR1 and CDR2 (germline): DFQATT, SNEGSKA (reference sequence). V lost 6 bases to trimming and J lost 4 bases; unmatched junction nucleotides: 14. CDR3 sequence (DNA): TGCAGTGCCACTGTCGGGGTAGCGGGAACGTACGAGCAGTACTTC. This gives the protein CSATVGVAGTYEQYF.

About this clonotype itself: A much larger clone differs from this one at a single base, so this may be a read error. The rearrangement uses TRBV19 and TRBJ1-1, with D perhaps matching TRBD1 (6 bases). V lost 11 bases and J lost 11, with 27 bases in between. Germline CDR1 and CDR2: LNHDA and SQIVND (reference sequence). This CDR3 contains 14 residues. The CDR3 DNA is TGTGCCGGTGCGGCGGCGCCCGGGACAAGACGCGCTTTCTTT. Its protein is CAGAAAPGTRRAFF.

This clonotype was counted at least ten times. This rearrangement joins TRBV12-3 or TRBV12-4 to TRBJ1-5, with D unresolved. This CDR3 spans 14 amino acids. V lost 3 bases, J lost 3 bases, and 9 bases lay in between. The CDR3 region is CASSFGLINQPQHF. Written as DNA, the CDR3 is TGTGCCAGCAGTTTTGGGCTTATCAATCAGCCCCAGCATTTT.

This clonotype was seen repeatedly, ten times or more. It is unclear where the CDR3 begins or ends on the DNA, so no DNA is shown, and the CDR3 is as TCRdb lists it. This chain connects TRBV27 to TRBJ1-1. Including both end residues, the CDR3 is 14 amino acids long. The germline V gene has CDR1 MNHEY and CDR2 SMNVEV (reference sequence). The chain's CDR3 is CASSTSTGNTEAFF.

V usage is TRBV6-1 and J usage is TRBJ1-1; possibly TRBD1 for D (6 bases). Germline lookup yields CDR1 MNHNS and CDR2 SASEGT. CDR3 size: 11 residues. With 7 bases removed from V and 7 bases from J, the gap between germline ends came to 10 bases. The CDR3 bases are TGTGCCAGCATGAGGGGGGGTGAAGCTTTCTTT. It translates to CASMRGGEAFF.

The rearrangement links TRBV28 to TRBJ1-2, with D perhaps matching TRBD1 (6 bases). Trimming left V 5 bases short and J 4 bases short, with 14 bases between. From germline, CDR1 is MDHEN and CDR2 SYDVKM. CDR3 length: 14 amino acids. The CDR3 protein is CASSPTGTSYGYTF. The CDR3 DNA reads as TGTGCCAGCAGTCCAACAGGGACATCCTATGGCTACACCTTC.

This clonotype appeared many times. V usage is TRBV11-3 and J usage is TRBJ2-7; D possibly uses TRBD1 or TRBD2 (5 bases each). Germline-derived CDR1 and CDR2 are SGHNT and YENEEA. Trimming removed 2 bases from V and 4 bases from J, with 21 bases in between. The CDR3 consists of 17 residues. The CDR3 region is CASSLIGTDAGKYEQYF. The CDR3 nucleotides read TGTGCCAGCAGCTTAATCGGGACGGACGCAGGCAAGTACGAGCAGTACTTC. The full variable domain, with the rest looked up from reference TRBV11-3 and TRBJ2-7, is EAGVVQSPRYKIIEKKQPVAFWCNPISGHNTLYWYLQNLGQGPELLIRYENEEAVDDSQLPKDRFSAERLKGVDSTLKIQPAELGDSAVYLCASSLIGTDAGKYEQYFGPGTRLTVT.

This clonotype was found a few times. This chain uses TRBV5-8 with TRBJ1-4, with D hard to call. Germline assignment: CDR1 SGHTS and CDR2 YDEGEE. The CDR3 extends over 13 amino acids. V lost 2 bases, J lost 5 bases, and 7 bases lay in between. The CDR3 DNA is TGTGCCAGCAGCTTCGGATTGAATGAAAAACTGTTTTTT. Its translation is CASSFGLNEKLFF.

This clonotype was observed many times. The rearrangement joins TRBV12-3 or TRBV12-4 to TRBJ2-1; 8 bases are a match to TRBD2. The CDR3 covers 14 residues. With 5 bases clipped from V and 6 bases from J, the junction kept 6 bases outside the gene matches. CDR3 sequence reads: CASSPGTSANEQFF. The CDR3 DNA is TGTGCCAGCAGTCCCGGGACTAGTGCCAATGAGCAGTTCTTC.

This clonotype was detected only a few times. The chain couples TRBV29-1 to TRBJ1-3; tentatively, D is TRBD1 (6 bases). V shed 0 bases and J shed 1 base, with 13 bases lying between them. CDR3 size: 16 residues. Per the germline V gene, CDR1 is SQVTM and CDR2 is ANQGSEA. The DNA for the CDR3 is TGCAGCGTTGAAGACTGGGACACCAGGTCTGGAAACACCATATATTTT. Amino acid sequence: CSVEDWDTRSGNTIYF.

This clonotype appeared many times. The V call is TRBV5-6, the J call TRBJ1-1; 8 bases fit TRBD1. The junction had 9 bases not matched to a gene; V was cut back by 4 bases and J by 7 bases. This CDR3 is 14 amino acids long. Germline values: CDR1 SGHDT, CDR2 YYEEEE. CDR3 in DNA: TGTGCCAGCAGCCATGGACAGGGAACAGGTGAAGCTTTCTTT. It is translated as CASSHGQGTGEAFF.

In its sample, this clonotype was seen a few times. CDR3 DNA sequence: TGCAGTGCTAGAGCTTTTAACGGACGGACGAATGAAAAACTGTTTTTT. As protein: CSARAFNGRTNEKLFF. The chain links TRBV20-1 to TRBJ1-4; D remains ambiguous. Per the germline V gene, CDR1 is DFQATT and CDR2 is SNEGSKA (reference sequence). V dropped 1 base and J dropped 5 bases, with 17 bases sitting between them. The CDR3 consists of 16 residues.

This clonotype has ten or more counts. The V and J genes are TRBV11-2 and TRBJ1-2; 7 bases line up with TRBD1. V lost 5 bases and J lost 4; bases outside the gene matches: 7. This CDR3 region has 14 residues. CDR1 SGHAT and CDR2 FQNNGV come from the germline V gene. The CDR3 protein is CASSPTAGGYGYTF. As DNA, the CDR3 is TGTGCCAGCAGCCCCACCGCAGGGGGCTATGGCTACACCTTC.

In its sample, this clonotype was seen many times. This chain uses TRBV4-3 with TRBJ1-3, with D perhaps TRBD1 (5 bases). Germline CDR1 is LGHNA and CDR2 is YSLEER. This CDR3 contains 16 residues. The ends were cut back, 4 bases at V and 2 bases at J, with 15 bases in the middle. The CDR3 protein is CASSPTPMGAGNTIYF. In nucleotides, the CDR3 is TGCGCCAGCAGCCCGACACCCATGGGGGCTGGAAACACCATATATTTT.

This clonotype was found many times. The chain uses TRBV7-9 and TRBJ2-1, with 9 bases matching TRBD2. This CDR3 spans 15 amino acids. The V and J ends lost 6 bases and 3 bases, in that order; junction bases with no gene match: 6. Per germline, CDR1 SEHNR and CDR2 FQNEAQ (reference sequence). The CDR3 nucleotides are TGTGCCAGCAGACCAGTAGCGGGGGTCTACAATGAGCAGTTCTTC. It encodes CASRPVAGVYNEQFF.

CDR3: CASSVGHGPYEQYF. CDR3 sequence (DNA): TGCGCCAGCAGCGTGGGACACGGTCCCTACGAGCAGTACTTC. The J gene is TRBJ2-7, the V gene TRBV5-1; maybe TRBD1 (6 bases). Germline lookup yields CDR1 SGHRS and CDR2 YFSETQ. V was shortened by 4 bases and J by 2 bases, with 13 bases between the two germline ends. This CDR3 comprises 14 residues.

This clonotype was observed at least ten times. Written as DNA, the CDR3 is TGTGCCATCAGTGAGCAGTGGGAGCAGTTCTTC. It translates to CAISEQWEQFF. The chain employs TRBV10-3 and TRBJ2-1, with unresolved D. The CDR3 totals 11 residues. Germline values: CDR1 ENHRY, CDR2 SYGVKD. The V and J ends lost 2 bases and 10 bases respectively, with 6 bases between them.

The chain is built from TRBV7-3 and TRBJ2-5; 9 positions agree with TRBD2. Unmatched junction bases numbered 13, after V lost 1 base and J lost 10 bases. The CDR3 runs 16 residues. Germline CDR1 reads SGHTA; CDR2 reads FQGTGA. CDR3 amino acids: CASSLKGGGSGRDQYF. In DNA, the CDR3 is TGTGCCAGCAGCTTAAAAGGCGGGGGTAGCGGGAGAGACCAGTACTTC.

This clonotype was observed many times. The gene calls are TRBV28 and TRBJ1-2, with D possibly being TRBD1 (5 bases). The germline V and J ends were trimmed by 6 bases and 4 bases, with 15 bases remaining between them. Germline CDR1 is MDHEN and CDR2 is SYDVKM. This CDR3 has 14 residues. CDR3 nucleotides: TGTGCCAGCAGCCAAGCAGGGTTTATCTATGGCTACACCTTC. This gives the protein CASSQAGFIYGYTF.

Many counts were recorded for this clonotype. The J gene is TRBJ2-1, the V gene TRBV27; TRBD2 matches at 11 bases. The CDR3 sequence is 19 residues long. V dropped 3 bases and J dropped 2; count of bases not matched to a gene: 12. CDR1 MNHEY and CDR2 SMNVEV come from the germline V gene (reference sequence). The CDR3 reads CASSFAGLAGGTTYNEQFF. CDR3 nucleotides: TGTGCCAGCAGTTTTGCGGGGCTAGCGGGAGGTACCACCTACAATGAGCAGTTCTTC.

Ten or more counts support this clonotype. The chain employs TRBV6-1 and TRBJ2-3, with 7 bases fitting TRBD2. V lost 5 bases and J lost 0; bases outside the gene matches: 11. In germline, CDR1 is MNHNS, CDR2 SASEGT. The CDR3 totals 17 residues. CDR3 region: CASSSSLLAASTDTQYF. The CDR3 nucleotides are TGTGCCAGCAGTTCCTCTCTCCTAGCGGCTAGCACAGATACGCAGTATTTT.